The next 16 T cell receptor beta chains were all read from a single sample in a study of beta chain features in type 1 diabetes. Every bit of the isolated RNA underwent reverse transcription, so sequencing read expressed TCRB transcripts. Repertoires were generated with immunoSEQ multiplex PCR, while TCRdb's copy carries only in-frame clones and drops some. The sample carries about 620,000 clones, around 15% recorded once. Sequencing was done on a sample of naive CD4+ T cells from blood. The receptors stem from a man between 18 and 35 years old in good health.

This clone was detected only a few times. The chain is built from TRBV27 and TRBJ2-3; TRBD1 is a possible D gene (6 bases). The CDR3 is made up of 19 amino acids. CDR1 MNHEY and CDR2 SMNVEV come from the germline V gene (reference sequence). V gave up 5 bases and J gave up 3 bases, with 27 bases separating them. CDR3 region: CASSRPGHPLDSRTDTQYF. CDR3 DNA sequence: TGTGCCAGCAGTCGACCGGGACACCCCCTAGACTCTAGGACAGATACGCAGTATTTT.

In its sample, this clone was seen a few times. J is TRBJ2-1 and V is TRBV6-5; TRBD1 agrees at 8 bases. J was trimmed by 7 bases and V by 0 bases; bases with no gene match: 2. Germline V gene data show CDR1 as MNHEY and CDR2 as SVGAGI. The CDR3 has 14 residues. CDR3 loop: CASSYSTGVNEQFF. DNA for the CDR3: TGTGCCAGCAGTTACTCGACAGGGGTAAATGAGCAGTTCTTC.

This clone turned up a few times. The J gene is TRBJ2-2, the V gene TRBV5-1; TRBD1 agrees at 7 bases. The CDR3 runs to 15 residues. V shed 0 bases, J shed 4 bases, and the junction held 3 bases outside the gene matches. Germline lookup yields CDR1 SGHRS and CDR2 YFSETQ. CDR3 in DNA: TGCGCCAGCAGCTTGGAGTCAGGGGGCACCGGGGAGCTGTTTTTT. This codes for CASSLESGGTGELFF.

This clone occurred a few times. The CDR3, as DNA: TGTGCCAGCAGTGAATATATGCAGGGGAGGCATACGCAGTATTTT. Residues: CASSEYMQGRHTQYF. The chain carries TRBV25-1 and TRBJ2-3; D may correspond to TRBD1 or TRBD2 (6 bases each). This CDR3 region has 15 residues. V was shortened by 0 bases and J by 7 bases, with 14 bases between the two germline ends. Germline CDR1 is MGHDK and CDR2 is SYGVNS.

This clone turned up a few times. The gene calls are TRBV28 and TRBJ1-1; D call uncertain. The germline V and J ends were trimmed by 7 bases and 5 bases, with 17 bases remaining between them. The CDR3 runs to 14 residues. Germline V gene data show CDR1 as MDHEN and CDR2 as SYDVKM. CDR3 DNA sequence: TGTGCCAGCACAAAACAGAGGGTTAGAACTGAAGCTTTCTTT. This sequence encodes CASTKQRVRTEAFF.

The gene calls are TRBV28 and TRBJ2-5, with D possibly being TRBD1 (6 bases). Trimming shortened V by 6 bases and J by 7 bases, and 18 bases separated the two germline ends. The CDR3 length is 14 residues. Germline CDR1 is MDHEN and CDR2 is SYDVKM. The CDR3 region is CASSNYREWATQYF. The CDR3 DNA follows: TGTGCCAGCAGCAACTACAGGGAGTGGGCGACCCAGTACTTC.

This clone was seen a handful of times. The J gene is TRBJ2-7, the V gene TRBV27, with D possibly being TRBD1 or TRBD2 (5 bases each). Germline values: CDR1 MNHEY, CDR2 SMNVEV (reference sequence). V shed 5 bases and J shed 2 bases, with 13 bases lying between them. The CDR3 consists of 14 residues. The CDR3 loop reads CASSPRDLAYEQYF. The DNA for the CDR3 is TGTGCCAGCAGTCCCCGGGACCTGGCCTACGAGCAGTACTTC.

This clone showed up just a few times. This CDR3 reads CASSQAGDNEQFF. In nucleotides, the CDR3 is TGCGCCAGCAGCCAAGCAGGGGACAATGAGCAGTTCTTC. The chain recombines TRBV4-3 with TRBJ2-1; tentatively, D is TRBD1 (6 bases). Looked up from germline, CDR1 is LGHNA and CDR2 is YSLEER. The V end was cut by 1 base, the J end by 5 bases, with 6 bases between. The CDR3 is 13 amino acids.

The V call is TRBV4-1, the J call TRBJ2-7, with 10 nucleotides matching TRBD1. Per germline, CDR1 MGHRA and CDR2 YSYEKL. The CDR3 is made up of 14 amino acids. Trimming removed 1 base from V and 6 bases from J; junction bases left unmatched: 3. CDR3 DNA: TGCGCCAGCAGCCAAGTTGGACAGGGGGGCGAGCAGTACTTC. Encoded protein: CASSQVGQGGEQYF.

Details on this clone: The sample has other DNA sequences that encode this CDR3 too. The chain joins TRBV20-1 to TRBJ1-2; no reliable D call. The V end lost 0 bases, the J end lost 8 bases, and 7 bases lay between the germline ends. CDR1 and CDR2 from the germline V gene are DFQATT and SNEGSKA (reference sequence). The CDR3 has 11 amino acids. For the CDR3, the DNA is TGCAGTGCTAGAGATCGCGCGGGCTACACCTTC. Translation: CSARDRAGYTF.

Ten or more counts support this clone. The V and J genes are TRBV10-3 and TRBJ1-2; D is unclear. Trimming stripped 6 bases from V and 4 bases from J, with 9 bases between. Germline values: CDR1 ENHRY, CDR2 SYGVKD. This CDR3 region has 12 residues. CDR3 protein: CAIRPWGYGYTF. The CDR3 coding sequence is TGTGCCATCAGGCCATGGGGCTATGGCTACACCTTC.

This clone was seen a handful of times. The chain recombines TRBV5-1 with TRBJ2-3; 8 bases fit TRBD2. V gave up 5 bases and J gave up 3 bases; unmatched junction bases: 5. Germline values: CDR1 SGHRS, CDR2 YFSETQ. This CDR3 spans 14 amino acids. CDR3 in DNA: TGCGCCAGCAGGCGGGGGGCGCTGACAGATACGCAGTATTTT. This translates into CASRRGALTDTQYF.

The genes are TRBV29-1 and TRBJ2-5; tentatively, D is TRBD2 (5 bases). There are 15 residues in the CDR3. In germline, CDR1 is SQVTM, CDR2 ANQGSEA. V lost 2 bases and J 5 bases, leaving 18 bases between the germline ends. Here the CDR3 DNA reads TGCAGCGTTGAAATGCAGCTAGCTCGGAGGGAGACCCAGTACTTC. It codes for CSVEMQLARRETQYF.

This clone came up a few times. The chain links TRBV19 to TRBJ1-2; D call uncertain. Trimming stripped 3 bases from V and 2 bases from J, with 13 bases between. The germline CDR1 and CDR2 sequences are LNHDA and SQIVND (reference sequence). The CDR3 is made up of 15 amino acids. CDR3: CASSIATGRNYGYTF. The CDR3 DNA sequence: TGTGCCAGTAGTATCGCCACCGGACGGAACTATGGCTACACCTTC.

This clone appeared a few times. The rearrangement links TRBV5-1 to TRBJ2-7; D gene unclear. Germline-derived CDR1 and CDR2 are SGHRS and YFSETQ. This CDR3 is built from 15 residues. Deletions cut 0 bases from V and 4 bases from J, with 14 bases between. The DNA for the CDR3 is TGCGCCAGCAGCTTGGCCTCCTTCTCTGGGTACGAGCAGTACTTC. Residues: CASSLASFSGYEQYF.

This clone was recorded a few times. The chain uses TRBV6-1 and TRBJ2-3, with 7 nucleotides matching TRBD2. The V gene's germline CDR1 is MNHNS and CDR2 SASEGT. The CDR3 has 15 residues. J lost 1 base, V lost 2 bases, and 3 bases had no gene match. CDR3 region: CASSELGGGTDTQYF. The CDR3 bases are TGTGCCAGCAGTGAATTGGGGGGGGGCACAGATACGCAGTATTTT.